The rows below give T cell receptor beta chains drawn from one sample of a study of cytomegalovirus exposure and HLA in healthy donors. Produced via immunoSEQ multiplex PCR; TCRdb's table is partial and in-frame only. The sample lists more than 85,000 clones; less than 95% were seen once. The sample was PBMCs. These receptors were collected from a woman aged 18-29 years in good health and CMV-seronegative. CDR3s include the opening cysteine and the closing phenylalanine or tryptophan.

J: TRBJ1-3; V: TRBV11-1; CDR3: CASSSDRFSGNTIYF
J: TRBJ2-2; V: TRBV2; CDR3: CASSRQSTGELFF
J: TRBJ2-7; V: TRBV5-1; CDR3: CASGTGEGYEQYF
J: TRBJ2-1; V: TRBV27; CDR3: CASRSLGTSGSYEQFF
J: TRBJ2-3; V: TRBV7-9; CDR3: CASSSPSGYTDTQYF
J: TRBJ2-7; V: TRBV6-6; CDR3: CATAGASYEQYF
J: TRBJ1-6; V: TRBV5-1; CDR3: CASSLSGTGLNSPLHF
J: TRBJ2-3; V: TRBV5-1; CDR3: CASSVYGGGARDTQYF
J: TRBJ1-2; V: TRBV15; CDR3: CATSRDGAPYGYTF
J: TRBJ1-1; V: TRBV7-9; CDR3: CASRRGSTEAFF
J: TRBJ1-2; V: TRBV4-3; CDR3: CASSQGSGYTF
J: TRBJ1-1; V: TRBV5-1; CDR3: CASSSRTLMNTEAFF
J: TRBJ2-7; V: TRBV4-1; CDR3: CASSQDRLAGTYEQYF
J: TRBJ1-1; V: TRBV6-5; CDR3: CASSPLEGAEAFF
J: TRBJ1-1; V: TRBV7-2; CDR3: CASSPRAGSNTEAFF
J: TRBJ1-4; V: TRBV18; CDR3: CASSQGQEDEKLFF
J: TRBJ1-5; V: TRBV27; CDR3: CASSTGGPQPQHF
J: TRBJ1-2; V: TRBV7-9; CDR3: CASSLDSAGRGGSGYTF
J: TRBJ1-6; V: TRBV5-8; CDR3: CASSFIQYNSPLHF
J: TRBJ1-4; V: TRBV15; CDR3: CATSRDVTGGSEKLFF
J: TRBJ1-4; V: TRBV7-9; CDR3: CASSWGQGATNEKLFF
J: TRBJ1-2; V: TRBV5-1; CDR3: CASSPGGQETYGYTF
J: TRBJ2-3; V: TRBV30; CDR3: CAWSSPSTDTQYF
J: TRBJ2-2; V: TRBV4-3; CDR3: CASSQGGRAGAGELFF
J: TRBJ2-7; V: TRBV2; CDR3: CASLTSHYEQYF
J: TRBJ2-5; V: TRBV7-3; CDR3: CASSARPGLLKETQYF
J: TRBJ2-1; V: TRBV10-3; CDR3: CAISEITRDRNEQFF
J: TRBJ1-1; V: TRBV27; CDR3: CASSNRHLEAFF
J: TRBJ2-1; V: TRBV5-1; CDR3: CASSWGAGLEGEQFF
J: TRBJ1-3; V: TRBV6-5; CDR3: CASSYSGKAGNTIYF
J: TRBJ2-7; V: TRBV4-1; CDR3: CASSHETGPREQYF
J: TRBJ2-6; V: TRBV10-3; CDR3: CAISEGGAGANVLTF
J: TRBJ2-7; V: TRBV9; CDR3: CASSVEGGLSEQYF
J: TRBJ1-1; V: TRBV5-6; CDR3: CASSAEPGQEAFF
J: TRBJ2-1; V: TRBV5-1; CDR3: CASSLGTGGNEQFF
J: TRBJ2-1; V: TRBV6-1; CDR3: CASSLEEVNEQFF
J: TRBJ2-2; V: TRBV6-1; CDR3: CASSVQVHTGELFF
J: TRBJ2-2; V: TRBV29-1; CDR3: CSVEGGDTGELFF
J: TRBJ2-1; V: TRBV29-1; CDR3: CSVVGGGTRGEQFF
J: TRBJ2-2; V: TRBV6-6; CDR3: CASSRDRDHTGELFF
J: TRBJ2-1; V: TRBV6-5; CDR3: CASSYGVQTSYEQFF
J: TRBJ2-2; V: TRBV5-3; CDR3: CARKLTGTGELFF
J: TRBJ1-2; V: TRBV5-4; CDR3: CASSHRQLNYGYTF
J: TRBJ1-3; V: TRBV10-3; CDR3: CAISPTQGSGNTIYF
J: TRBJ2-3; V: TRBV27; CDR3: CASSLFGGVTDTQYF
J: TRBJ2-7; V: TRBV29-1; CDR3: CSVEGSGSGDYEQYF
J: TRBJ2-2; V: TRBV7-8; CDR3: CASSLPAGVGELFF
J: TRBJ2-7; V: TRBV12-5; CDR3: CASGLAPGQGTYEQYF
J: TRBJ2-7; V: TRBV4-1; CDR3: CASSDLGVSYEQYF